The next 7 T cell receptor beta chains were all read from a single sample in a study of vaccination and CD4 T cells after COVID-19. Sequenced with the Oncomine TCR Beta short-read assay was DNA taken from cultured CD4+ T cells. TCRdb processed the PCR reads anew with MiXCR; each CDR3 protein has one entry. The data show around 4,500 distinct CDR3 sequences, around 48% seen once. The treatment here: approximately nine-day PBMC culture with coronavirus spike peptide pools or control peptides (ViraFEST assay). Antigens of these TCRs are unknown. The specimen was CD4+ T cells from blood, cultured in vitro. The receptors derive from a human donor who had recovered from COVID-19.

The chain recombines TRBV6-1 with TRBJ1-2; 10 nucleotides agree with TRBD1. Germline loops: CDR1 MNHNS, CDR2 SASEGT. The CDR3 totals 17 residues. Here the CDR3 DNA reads TGTCCCCCCCCCGCACTAAAACGGGACAGGGGTTCCTATGGCTACACCTTC. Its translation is CPPPALKRDRGSYGYTF.

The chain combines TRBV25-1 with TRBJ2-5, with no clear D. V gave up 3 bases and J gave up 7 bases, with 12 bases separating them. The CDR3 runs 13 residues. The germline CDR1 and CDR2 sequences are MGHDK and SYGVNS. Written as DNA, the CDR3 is TGTGCCAGCAGTGATATCGGCCTGGGGACCCAGTACTTC. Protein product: CASSDIGLGTQYF. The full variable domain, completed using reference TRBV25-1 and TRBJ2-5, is EADIYQTPRYLVIGTGKKITLECSQTMGHDKMYWYQQDPGMELHLIHYSYGVNSTEKGDLSSESTVSRIRTEHFPLTLESARPSHTSQYLCASSDIGLGTQYFGPGTRLLVL.

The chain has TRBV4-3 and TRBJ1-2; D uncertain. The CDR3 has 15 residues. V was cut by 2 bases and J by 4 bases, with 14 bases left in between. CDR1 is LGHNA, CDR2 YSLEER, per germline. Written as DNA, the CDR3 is TGCGCCAGCAGCCAATCCCACGGGCTCCTCTATGGCTACACCTTC. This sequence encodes CASSQSHGLLYGYTF.

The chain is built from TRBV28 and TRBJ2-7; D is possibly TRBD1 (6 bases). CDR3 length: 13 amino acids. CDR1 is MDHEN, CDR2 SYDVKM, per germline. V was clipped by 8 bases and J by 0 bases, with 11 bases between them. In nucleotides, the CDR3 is TGTGCCAGCTCCGGGGACACCTCCTACGAGCAGTACTTC. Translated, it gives CASSGDTSYEQYF.

In DNA, the CDR3 is TGTGCCAGCAGTTCCCCGGGGAGCGGGAGATCCTACGAGCAGTACTTC. This translates into CASSSPGSGRSYEQYF. The rearrangement joins TRBV28 to TRBJ2-7, with 8 positions matching TRBD2. V trimming: 4 bases; J trimming: 1 base; junction bases outside the gene matches: 9. The CDR3 is made up of 16 amino acids. CDR1 MDHEN and CDR2 SYDVKM come from the germline V gene.

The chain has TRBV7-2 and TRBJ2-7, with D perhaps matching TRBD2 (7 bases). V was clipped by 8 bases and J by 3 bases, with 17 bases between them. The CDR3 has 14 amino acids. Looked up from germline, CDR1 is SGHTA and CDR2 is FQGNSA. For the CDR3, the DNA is TGTGCCAGCGGGGGGGCAGGGAGTATCTACGAGCAGTACTTC. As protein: CASGGAGSIYEQYF.

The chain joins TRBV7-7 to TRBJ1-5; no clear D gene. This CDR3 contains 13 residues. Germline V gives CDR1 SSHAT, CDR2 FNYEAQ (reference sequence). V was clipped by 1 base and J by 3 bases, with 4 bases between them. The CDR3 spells CASSLEPNQPQHF. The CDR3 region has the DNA TGTGCCAGCAGCTTAGAACCCAATCAGCCCCAGCATTTT. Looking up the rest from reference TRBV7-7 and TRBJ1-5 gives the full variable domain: GAGVSQSPRYKVTKRGQDVTLRCDPISSHATLYWYQQALGQGPEFLTYFNYEAQPDKSGLPSDRFSAERPEGSISTLTIQRTEQRDSAMYRCASSLEPNQPQHFGDGTRLSIL.